The following is a T cell receptor (beta chain) sequence with its context. What it binds is not known. Here immunoSEQ multiplex PCR was the method, and the copy in TCRdb shows in-frame clones only, minus some. The table includes tens of thousands of clones, roughly 89% detected once. The CDR3 consists of 16 residues. Per germline, CDR1 SEHNR and CDR2 FQNEAQ (reference sequence). Trimming took 1 base from V and 2 from J, leaving 9 bases between them. This specimen belongs to a study of OX40 agonist ivuxolimab in advanced cancers. Study details: Dose-escalation patients suffered from hepatocellular carcinoma, melanoma, renal cell or head and neck cancer. General study points: Fewer expanded clones were found on average in CD4+ than in CD8+ T cells. Doses of 0.1 to 3.0 mg/kg were accompanied by clonal expansion of CD4+ and CD8+ blood T cells by week 6.

The sample consisted of CD4+ or CD8+ T cells sorted from blood, taken in a trial of the OX40 agonist ivuxolimab. This sequence was found in an adult with an advanced solid tumor such as melanoma, head and neck, liver or kidney cancer. This chain joins TRBV7-9 and TRBJ1-6; D unclear. The CDR3 spells CASSLGGAPYNSPLHF. The CDR3 nucleotides are TGTGCCAGCAGCTTAGGGGGAGCACCCTATAATTCACCCCTCCACTTT.